Below are 15 T cell receptor beta chains sequenced from a single sample in a study of a mutant IDH1 vaccine in newly diagnosed glioma. These receptors lack a known antigen. The time point here: week 11, during vaccination. Doses consisted of 300 ug of mutant IDH1 20-mer peptide each, paired with topical imiquimod. Assay: immunoSEQ multiplex PCR; the TCRdb copy retains only in-frame clones and omits some. The data contain around 60,000 clones, approximately 91% of them seen just once; the ten biggest clones take up around 1.9%. Sequences were derived from PBMCs, sampled from a glioma patient whose treatment included an IDH1 peptide vaccine. The receptors shown here come from a man aged 35 to 55 with glioma.

The chain recombines TRBV11-2 with TRBJ1-3; 8 nucleotides agree with TRBD1. This CDR3 has 16 amino acids. CDR1 and CDR2 from the germline V gene are SGHAT and FQNNGV. Germline trimming cut 6 bases from V and 4 bases from J; bases unmatched to any gene: 11. The CDR3 region is CASSSLQGARGNTIYF. The CDR3 coding sequence is TGTGCCAGCAGTAGCCTTCAGGGGGCAAGGGGAAACACCATATATTTT.

The J gene is TRBJ2-3, the V gene TRBV7-8; 7 nucleotides agree with TRBD2. This CDR3 comprises 13 residues. Germline assignment: CDR1 SGHVS and CDR2 FQNEAQ. V lost 10 bases to trimming and J lost 6 bases; unmatched junction nucleotides: 10. In DNA form, the CDR3 reads TGTGCCACTCGACTAGCCGAGGGGGATACGCAGTATTTT. As protein: CATRLAEGDTQYF.

The V gene is TRBV11-2, the J gene TRBJ1-1; 7 bases match TRBD1. The CDR3 contains 14 residues. V was pared by 4 bases and J by 1 base, with 3 bases of the junction left unmatched. Germline CDR1 is SGHAT and CDR2 is FQNNGV. The DNA of the CDR3 is TGTGCCAGCAGCTCCTGGACAGGGAACACTGAAGCTTTCTTT. It encodes CASSSWTGNTEAFF.

The chain recombines TRBV28 with TRBJ1-2; D remains ambiguous. With 5 bases removed from V and 4 bases from J, the gap between germline ends came to 8 bases. This CDR3 spans 12 amino acids. Germline V CDR1 and CDR2: MDHEN, SYDVKM. The CDR3 DNA sequence: TGTGCCAGCAGTCCAACCAGCTATGGCTACACCTTC. As protein: CASSPTSYGYTF.

The chain uses TRBV9 and TRBJ1-1, with 7 bases fitting TRBD1. The germline CDR1 and CDR2 sequences are SGDLS and YYNGEE. V gave up 4 bases and J gave up 2 bases; unmatched junction bases: 5. This CDR3 is built from 14 residues. CDR3 bases: TGTGCCAGCAGCCCAGCAGGGGGTAACACTGAAGCTTTCTTT. Translating gives CASSPAGGNTEAFF. The variable domain in full, completed from reference TRBV9 and TRBJ1-1, reads DSGVTQTPKHLITATGQRVTLRCSPRSGDLSVYWYQQSLDQGLQFLIQYYNGEERAKGNILERFSAQQFPDLHSELNLSSLELGDSALYFCASSPAGGNTEAFFGQGTRLTVV.

The V call is TRBV5-6, the J call TRBJ2-1; TRBD2 is a possible D gene (7 bases). Trimming pared 4 bases from V and 7 bases from J, leaving 15 bases between. Germline CDR1 SGHDT, CDR2 YYEEEE. The CDR3 sequence is 14 residues long. CDR3 bases: TGTGCCAGCAGCCCCTTGGGGGGGCGGAATGAGCAGTTCTTC. Its translation is CASSPLGGRNEQFF. The full variable domain, its missing parts supplied by reference TRBV5-6 and TRBJ2-1, is DAGVTQSPTHLIKTRGQQVTLRCSPKSGHDTVSWYQQALGQGPQFIFQYYEEEERQRGNFPDRFSGHQFPNYSSELNVNALLLGDSALYLCASSPLGGRNEQFFGPGTRLTVL.

The chain employs TRBV6-1 and TRBJ1-2; 9 positions agree with TRBD1. The CDR3 consists of 14 residues. V was pared by 5 bases and J by 7 bases, with 8 bases of the junction left unmatched. The germline CDR1 and CDR2 sequences are MNHNS and SASEGT. Here the CDR3 DNA reads TGTGCCAGCAGTAATAACAGGGGGCGCGGTGGCTACACCTTC. Its translation: CASSNNRGRGGYTF.

The chain employs TRBV2 and TRBJ2-1; 11 positions agree with TRBD2. The germline V gene has CDR1 SNHLY and CDR2 FYNNEI. V trimming: 7 bases; J trimming: 8 bases; junction bases outside the gene matches: 7. There are 14 residues in the CDR3. CDR3: CASKPSGRSDEQFF. The CDR3 DNA follows: TGTGCCAGCAAGCCTAGCGGGAGGTCAGATGAGCAGTTCTTC. Based on the CDR3 plus reference TRBV2 and TRBJ2-1, the full variable domain is EPEVTQTPSHQVTQMGQEVILRCVPISNHLYFYWYRQILGQKVEFLVSFYNNEISEKSEIFDDQFSVERPDGSNFTLKIRSTKLEDSAMYFCASKPSGRSDEQFFGPGTRLTVL.

This sequence joins TRBV28 and TRBJ1-1; TRBD1 matches at 7 bases. V was pared by 6 bases and J by 8 bases, with 3 bases of the junction left unmatched. The CDR3 runs 11 residues. From germline, CDR1 is MDHEN and CDR2 SYDVKM. CDR3 region: CASSSDREAFF. CDR3 bases: TGTGCCAGCAGCTCGGACAGGGAAGCTTTCTTT.

This clone was observed a single time. The DNA of the CDR3 is TGTGCCAGCAGCTTGGACCCAGGGTCTGGGGCCAACGTCCTGACTTTC. Translating it yields CASSLDPGSGANVLTF. The chain is built from TRBV5-4 and TRBJ2-6, with D tentatively TRBD1 (5 bases). The V gene lost 0 bases and the J gene lost 1 base, with 8 bases spanning the gap. Germline V lookup: CDR1 SGHNT, CDR2 YYREEE (reference sequence). The CDR3 runs 16 residues.

V and J are TRBV4-3 and TRBJ1-5; D uncertain. The CDR3 consists of 15 residues. In germline, CDR1 is LGHNA, CDR2 YSLEER. Trimming shortened V by 0 bases and J by 0 bases, and 6 bases separated the two germline ends. The CDR3 sequence is CASSQDKASNQPQHF. CDR3 nucleotide sequence: TGCGCCAGCAGCCAAGATAAAGCTAGCAATCAGCCCCAGCATTTT.

This clone was picked up one time. The gene calls are TRBV25-1 and TRBJ2-1; D possibly matches TRBD1 or TRBD2 (5 bases each). The CDR3 has 15 amino acids. Trimming took off 1 base at V and 0 bases at J, with 7 bases between the two ends. Per germline, CDR1 MGHDK and CDR2 SYGVNS. CDR3 DNA: TGTGCCAGCAGTGAATGGGGGAGCTCCTACAATGAGCAGTTCTTC. It yields the protein CASSEWGSSYNEQFF.

The chain combines TRBV27 with TRBJ2-1; 11 bases match TRBD1. CDR1 and CDR2 from the germline V gene are MNHEY and SMNVEV (reference sequence). The CDR3 sequence is 15 residues long. The V gene end was trimmed by 5 bases and the J gene end by 4 bases; junction bases not matched to a gene: 4. The CDR3 reads CASSLGTGGYNEQFF. CDR3 nucleotide sequence: TGTGCCAGCAGTCTCGGGACAGGGGGGTACAATGAGCAGTTCTTC.

Concerning this clone itself: This sample includes further DNA sequences coding for the same CDR3. The V gene is TRBV27, the J gene TRBJ1-5, with D uncertain. The germline V gene has CDR1 MNHEY and CDR2 SMNVEV (reference sequence). This CDR3 has 15 residues. The V end lost 2 bases, the J end lost 3 bases, and 11 bases lay between the germline ends. DNA for the CDR3: TGTGCCAGCAGTTTAAGATCTTTCCCCAATCAGCCCCAGCATTTT. Translation: CASSLRSFPNQPQHF.

The sample holds a few counts of this clone. A junction end diverges from the germline sequence, so it may reflect a read error. J is TRBJ2-7 and V is TRBV18; D not resolved. The germline V gene encodes CDR1 KGHSH and CDR2 LQKENI. The CDR3 contains 14 residues. CDR3 residues: CASSPPSALWEQYF. The CDR3 DNA reads TGTGCCAGCTCTCCACCGAGTGCACTTTGGGAGCAGTACTTC.